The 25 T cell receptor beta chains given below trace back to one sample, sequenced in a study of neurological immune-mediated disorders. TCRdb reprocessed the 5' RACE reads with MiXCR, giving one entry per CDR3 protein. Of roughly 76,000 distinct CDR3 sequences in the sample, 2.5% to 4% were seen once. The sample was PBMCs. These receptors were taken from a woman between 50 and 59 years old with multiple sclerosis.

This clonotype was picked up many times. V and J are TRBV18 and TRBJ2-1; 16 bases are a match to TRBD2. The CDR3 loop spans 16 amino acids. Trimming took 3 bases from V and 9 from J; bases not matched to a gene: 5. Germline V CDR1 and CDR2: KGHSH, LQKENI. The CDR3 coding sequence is TGTGCCAGCTCACCGGGGACTAGCGGGAGGGCCAGTGAGCAGTTCTTC. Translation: CASSPGTSGRASEQFF.

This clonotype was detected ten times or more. Here the CDR3 DNA reads TGTGCCATCAGTGCGCTAGCGGGAGGGCCTGGCACAGATACGCAGTATTTT. This gives the protein CAISALAGGPGTDTQYF. The genes are TRBV10-3 and TRBJ2-3, with 12 bases lining up with TRBD2. Trimming cost V 4 bases and J 1 base; bases outside gene matches: 6. Germline V gene lookup returns CDR1 ENHRY and CDR2 SYGVKD. There are 17 residues in the CDR3.

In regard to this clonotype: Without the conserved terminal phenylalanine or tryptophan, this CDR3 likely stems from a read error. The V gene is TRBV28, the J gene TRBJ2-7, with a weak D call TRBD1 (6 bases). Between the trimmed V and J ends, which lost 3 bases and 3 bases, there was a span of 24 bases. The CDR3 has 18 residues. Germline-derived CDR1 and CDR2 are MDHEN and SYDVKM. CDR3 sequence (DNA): TGTGCCAGCAGTTTCCCTCCGGGACAAGAAAGGGGCTACTACGAGCAGTACTAC. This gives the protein CASSFPPGQERGYYEQYY.

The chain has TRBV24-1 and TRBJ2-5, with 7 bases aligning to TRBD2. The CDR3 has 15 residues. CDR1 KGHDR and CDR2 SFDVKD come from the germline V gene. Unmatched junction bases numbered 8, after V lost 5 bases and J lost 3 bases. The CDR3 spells CATSASVGGKETQYF. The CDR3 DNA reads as TGTGCCACCAGTGCCTCCGTCGGGGGGAAAGAGACCCAGTACTTC.

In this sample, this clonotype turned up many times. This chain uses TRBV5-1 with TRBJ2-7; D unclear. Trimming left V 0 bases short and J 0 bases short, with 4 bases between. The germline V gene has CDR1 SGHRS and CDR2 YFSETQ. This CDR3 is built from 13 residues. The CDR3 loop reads CASSLDGSYEQYV. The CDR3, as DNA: TGCGCCAGCAGCTTGGACGGCTCCTACGAGCAGTACGTC.

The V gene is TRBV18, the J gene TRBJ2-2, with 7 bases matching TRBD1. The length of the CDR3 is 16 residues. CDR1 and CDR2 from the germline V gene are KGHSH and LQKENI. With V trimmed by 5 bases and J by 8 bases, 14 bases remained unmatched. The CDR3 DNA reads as TGTGCCAGCTCATCCCAGACCGGGACAGAGCTGGGGGAGCTGTTTTTT. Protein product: CASSSQTGTELGELFF. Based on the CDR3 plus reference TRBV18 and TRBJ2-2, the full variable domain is NAGVMQNPRHLVRRRGQEARLRCSPMKGHSHVYWYRQLPEEGLKFMVYLQKENIIDESGMPKERFSAEFPKEGPSILRIQQVVRGDSAAYFCASSSQTGTELGELFFGEGSRLTVL.

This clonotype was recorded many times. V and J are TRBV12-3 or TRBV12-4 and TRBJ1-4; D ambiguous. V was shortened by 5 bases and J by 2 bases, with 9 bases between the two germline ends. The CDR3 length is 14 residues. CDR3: CASSLRRTNEKLFF. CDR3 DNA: TGTGCCAGCAGTCTGAGGCGGACTAATGAAAAACTGTTTTTT.

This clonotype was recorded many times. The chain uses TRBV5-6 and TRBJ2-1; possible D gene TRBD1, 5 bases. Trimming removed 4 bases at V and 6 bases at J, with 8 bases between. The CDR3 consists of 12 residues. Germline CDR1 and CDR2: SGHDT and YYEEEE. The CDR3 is CASSLRANEQFF. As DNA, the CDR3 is TGTGCCAGCAGCCTCAGGGCCAATGAGCAGTTCTTC. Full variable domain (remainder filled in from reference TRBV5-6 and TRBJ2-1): DAGVTQSPTHLIKTRGQQVTLRCSPKSGHDTVSWYQQALGQGPQFIFQYYEEEERQRGNFPDRFSGHQFPNYSSELNVNALLLGDSALYLCASSLRANEQFFGPGTRLTVL.

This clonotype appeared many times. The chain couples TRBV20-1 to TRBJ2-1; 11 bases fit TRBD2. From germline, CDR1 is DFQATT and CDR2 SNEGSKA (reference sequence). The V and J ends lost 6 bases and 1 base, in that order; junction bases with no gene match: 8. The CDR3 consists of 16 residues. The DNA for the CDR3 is TGCAGTGCCGCTCTGACTAGCGGGGTTTCCTACAATGAGCAGTTCTTC. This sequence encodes CSAALTSGVSYNEQFF.

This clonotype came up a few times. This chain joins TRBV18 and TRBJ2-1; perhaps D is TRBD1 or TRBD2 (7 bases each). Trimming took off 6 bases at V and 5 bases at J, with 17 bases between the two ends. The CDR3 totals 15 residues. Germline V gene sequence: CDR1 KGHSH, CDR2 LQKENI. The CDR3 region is CASSRPGGVDNEQFF. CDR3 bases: TGTGCCAGCTCCCGGCCAGGGGGGGTTGACAATGAGCAGTTCTTC.

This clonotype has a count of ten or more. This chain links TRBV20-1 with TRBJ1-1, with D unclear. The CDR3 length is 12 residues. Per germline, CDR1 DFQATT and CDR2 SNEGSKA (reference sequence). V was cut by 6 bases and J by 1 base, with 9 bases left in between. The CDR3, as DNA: TGCAGTGCGAAGCGACAGAACACTGAAGCTTTCTTT. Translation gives CSAKRQNTEAFF.

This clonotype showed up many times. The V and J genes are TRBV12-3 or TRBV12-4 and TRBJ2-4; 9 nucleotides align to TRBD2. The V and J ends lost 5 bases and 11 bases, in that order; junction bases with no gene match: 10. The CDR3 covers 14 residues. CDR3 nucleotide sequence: TGTGCCAGCAGTGCGACTAGCGGCCCAATCCTTCAGTACTTC. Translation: CASSATSGPILQYF.

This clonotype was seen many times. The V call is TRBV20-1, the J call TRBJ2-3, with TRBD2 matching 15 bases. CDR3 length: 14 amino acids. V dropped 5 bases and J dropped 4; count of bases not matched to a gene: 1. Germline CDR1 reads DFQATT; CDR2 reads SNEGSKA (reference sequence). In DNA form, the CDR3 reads TGCAGTGCTTGGACTAGCGGGAGGGCAGATACGCAGTATTTT. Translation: CSAWTSGRADTQYF.

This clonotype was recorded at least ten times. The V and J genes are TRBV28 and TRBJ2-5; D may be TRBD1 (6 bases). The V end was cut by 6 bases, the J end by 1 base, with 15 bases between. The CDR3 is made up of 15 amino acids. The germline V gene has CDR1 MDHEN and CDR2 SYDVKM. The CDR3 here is CASSPPNRAQETQYF. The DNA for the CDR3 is TGTGCCAGCAGCCCGCCAAACAGGGCCCAAGAGACCCAGTACTTC.

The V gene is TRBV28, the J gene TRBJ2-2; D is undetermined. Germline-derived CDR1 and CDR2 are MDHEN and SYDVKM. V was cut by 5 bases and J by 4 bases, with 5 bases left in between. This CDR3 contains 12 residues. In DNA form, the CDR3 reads TGTGCCAGCAGTCAAATCACCGGGGAGCTGTTTTTT. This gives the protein CASSQITGELFF.

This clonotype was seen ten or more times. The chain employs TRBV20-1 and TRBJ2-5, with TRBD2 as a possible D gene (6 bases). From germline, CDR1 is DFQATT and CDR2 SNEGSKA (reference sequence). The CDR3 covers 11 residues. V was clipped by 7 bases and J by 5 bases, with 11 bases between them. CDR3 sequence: CSVRRVETQYF. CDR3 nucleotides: TGCAGTGTGAGGAGGGTGGAGACCCAGTACTTC.

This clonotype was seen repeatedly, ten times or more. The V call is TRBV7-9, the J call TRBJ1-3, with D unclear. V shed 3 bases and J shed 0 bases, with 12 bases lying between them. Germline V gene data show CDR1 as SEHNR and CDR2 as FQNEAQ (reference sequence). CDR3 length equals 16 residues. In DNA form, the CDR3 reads TGTGCCAGCAGCTTCCACACTCCCCTCTCTGGAAACACCATATATTTT. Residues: CASSFHTPLSGNTIYF. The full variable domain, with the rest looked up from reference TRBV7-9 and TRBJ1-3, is DTGVSQNPRHKITKRGQNVTFRCDPISEHNRLYWYRQTLGQGPEFLTYFQNEAQLEKSRLLSDRFSAERPKGSFSTLEIQRTEQGDSAMYLCASSFHTPLSGNTIYFGEGSWLTVV.

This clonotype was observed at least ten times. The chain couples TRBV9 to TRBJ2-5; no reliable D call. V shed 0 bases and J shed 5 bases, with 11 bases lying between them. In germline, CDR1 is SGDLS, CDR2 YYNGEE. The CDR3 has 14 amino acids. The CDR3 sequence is CASSVELAGETQYF. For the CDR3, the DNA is TGTGCCAGCAGCGTAGAGTTAGCCGGTGAGACCCAGTACTTC. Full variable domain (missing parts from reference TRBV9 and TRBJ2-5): DSGVTQTPKHLITATGQRVTLRCSPRSGDLSVYWYQQSLDQGLQFLIQYYNGEERAKGNILERFSAQQFPDLHSELNLSSLELGDSALYFCASSVELAGETQYFGPGTRLLVL.

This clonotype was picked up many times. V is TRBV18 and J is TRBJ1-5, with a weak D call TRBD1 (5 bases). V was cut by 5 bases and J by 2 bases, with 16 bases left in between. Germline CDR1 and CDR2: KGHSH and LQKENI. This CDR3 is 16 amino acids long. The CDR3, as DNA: TGTGCCAGCTCAACATCCGGGGGTAGTGGCAATCAGCCCCAGCATTTT. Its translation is CASSTSGGSGNQPQHF.

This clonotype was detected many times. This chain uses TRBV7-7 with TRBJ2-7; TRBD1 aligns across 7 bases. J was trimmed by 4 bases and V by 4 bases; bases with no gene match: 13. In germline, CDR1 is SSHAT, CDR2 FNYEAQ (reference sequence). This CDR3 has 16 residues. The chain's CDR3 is CASSSTSRDRVYEQYF. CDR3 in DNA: TGTGCCAGCAGCTCCACCTCCCGGGACAGAGTTTACGAGCAGTACTTC.

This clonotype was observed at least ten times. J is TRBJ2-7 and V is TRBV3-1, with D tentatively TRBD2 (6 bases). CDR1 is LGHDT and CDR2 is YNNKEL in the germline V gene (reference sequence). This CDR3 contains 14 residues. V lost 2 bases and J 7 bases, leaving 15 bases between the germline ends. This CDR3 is CASSQHSGGEEQYF. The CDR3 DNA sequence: TGTGCCAGCAGCCAACATAGCGGCGGAGAAGAGCAGTACTTC.

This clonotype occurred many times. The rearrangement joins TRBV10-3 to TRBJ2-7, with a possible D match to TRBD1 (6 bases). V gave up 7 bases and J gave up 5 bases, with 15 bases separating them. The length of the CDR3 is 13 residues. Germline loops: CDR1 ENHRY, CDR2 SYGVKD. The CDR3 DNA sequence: TGTGCCATCAAAAGTCAGGGGCCGGACGAGCAGTACTTC. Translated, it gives CAIKSQGPDEQYF.

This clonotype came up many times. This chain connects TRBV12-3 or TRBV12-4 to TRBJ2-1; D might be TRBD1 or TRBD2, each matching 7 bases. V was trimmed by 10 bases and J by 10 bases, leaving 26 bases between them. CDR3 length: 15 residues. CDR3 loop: CATGPDRAPGGEQFF. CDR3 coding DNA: TGTGCCACAGGCCCCGACAGGGCGCCCGGGGGGGAGCAGTTCTTC.

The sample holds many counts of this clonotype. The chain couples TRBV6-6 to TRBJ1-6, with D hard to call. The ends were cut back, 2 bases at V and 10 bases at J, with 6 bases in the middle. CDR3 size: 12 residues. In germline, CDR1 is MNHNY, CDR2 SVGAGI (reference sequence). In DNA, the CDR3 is TGTGCCAGCAGTTACCGGCCGTCACCCCTCCACTTT. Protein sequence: CASSYRPSPLHF.

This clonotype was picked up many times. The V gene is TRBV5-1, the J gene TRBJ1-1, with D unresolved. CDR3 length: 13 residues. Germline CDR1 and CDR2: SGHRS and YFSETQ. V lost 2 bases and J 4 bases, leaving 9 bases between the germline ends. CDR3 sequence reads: CASSLEGFTEAFF. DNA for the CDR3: TGCGCCAGCAGCTTAGAGGGTTTCACTGAAGCTTTCTTT.